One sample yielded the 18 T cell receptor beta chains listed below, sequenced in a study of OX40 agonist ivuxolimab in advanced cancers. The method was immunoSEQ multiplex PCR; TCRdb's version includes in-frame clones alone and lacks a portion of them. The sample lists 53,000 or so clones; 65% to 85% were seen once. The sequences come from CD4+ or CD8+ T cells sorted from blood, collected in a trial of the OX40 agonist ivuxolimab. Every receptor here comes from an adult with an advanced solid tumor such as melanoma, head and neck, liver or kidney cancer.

The CDR3 region has the DNA TGTGCCAGCAGCCGGGCCCGAAAGTGGGAGACCCAGTACTTC. Its protein is CASSRARKWETQYF. The chain has TRBV2 and TRBJ2-5; D is ambiguous. The length of the CDR3 is 14 residues. Germline V gives CDR1 SNHLY, CDR2 FYNNEI. Trimming removed 6 bases at V and 5 bases at J, with 16 bases between.

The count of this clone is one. DNA of the CDR3: TGTGCCAGCAGGCCCGGCCTGGGAGGGTCCTATGGCTACACCTTC. Translation gives CASRPGLGGSYGYTF. This chain uses TRBV6-5 with TRBJ1-2; D remains ambiguous. Germline loops: CDR1 MNHEY, CDR2 SVGAGI. The ends were cut back, 6 bases at V and 4 bases at J, with 18 bases in the middle. The CDR3 runs to 15 residues.

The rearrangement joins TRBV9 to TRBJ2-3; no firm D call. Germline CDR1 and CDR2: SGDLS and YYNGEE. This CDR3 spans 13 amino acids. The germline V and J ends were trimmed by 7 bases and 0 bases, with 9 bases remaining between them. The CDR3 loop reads CASGLSSTDTQYF. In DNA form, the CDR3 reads TGTGCCAGCGGCTTGAGTAGCACAGATACGCAGTATTTT.

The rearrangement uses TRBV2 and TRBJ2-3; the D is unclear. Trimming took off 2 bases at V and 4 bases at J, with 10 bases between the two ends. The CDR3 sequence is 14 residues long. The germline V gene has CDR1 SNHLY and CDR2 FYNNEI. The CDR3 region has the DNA TGTGCCAGCAGTGAAATGTGGATCTCAGATACGCAGTATTTT. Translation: CASSEMWISDTQYF. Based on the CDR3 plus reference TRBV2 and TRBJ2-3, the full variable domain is EPEVTQTPSHQVTQMGQEVILRCVPISNHLYFYWYRQILGQKVEFLVSFYNNEISEKSEIFDDQFSVERPDGSNFTLKIRSTKLEDSAMYFCASSEMWISDTQYFGPGTRLTVL.

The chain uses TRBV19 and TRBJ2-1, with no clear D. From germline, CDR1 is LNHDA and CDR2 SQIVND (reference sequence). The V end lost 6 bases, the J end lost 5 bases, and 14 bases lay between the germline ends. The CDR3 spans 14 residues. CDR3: CASRGSGYNNEQFF. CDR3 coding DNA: TGTGCCAGTAGAGGGTCAGGATACAACAATGAGCAGTTCTTC.

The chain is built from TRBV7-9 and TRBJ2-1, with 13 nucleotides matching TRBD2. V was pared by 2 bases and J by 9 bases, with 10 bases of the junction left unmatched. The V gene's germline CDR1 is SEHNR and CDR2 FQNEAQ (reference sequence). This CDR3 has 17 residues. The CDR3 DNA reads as TGTGCCAGCAGCTTAAGTATAGGACTAGCGGGAGACGGTGAGCAGTTCTTC. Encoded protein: CASSLSIGLAGDGEQFF. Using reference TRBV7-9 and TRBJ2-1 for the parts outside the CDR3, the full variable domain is DTGVSQNPRHKITKRGQNVTFRCDPISEHNRLYWYRQTLGQGPEFLTYFQNEAQLEKSRLLSDRFSAERPKGSFSTLEIQRTEQGDSAMYLCASSLSIGLAGDGEQFFGPGTRLTVL.

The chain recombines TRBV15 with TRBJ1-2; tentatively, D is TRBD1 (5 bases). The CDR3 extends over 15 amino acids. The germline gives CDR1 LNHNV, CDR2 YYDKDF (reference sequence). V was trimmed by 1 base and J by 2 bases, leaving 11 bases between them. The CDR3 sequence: CATSRVRQGNYGYTF. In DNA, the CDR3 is TGTGCCACCAGCAGAGTTCGGCAGGGAAACTATGGCTACACCTTC. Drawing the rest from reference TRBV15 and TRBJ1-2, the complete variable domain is DAMVIQNPRYQVTQFGKPVTLSCSQTLNHNVMYWYQQKSSQAPKLLFHYYDKDFNNEADTPDNFQSRRPNTSFCFLDIRSPGLGDTAMYLCATSRVRQGNYGYTFGSGTRLTVV.

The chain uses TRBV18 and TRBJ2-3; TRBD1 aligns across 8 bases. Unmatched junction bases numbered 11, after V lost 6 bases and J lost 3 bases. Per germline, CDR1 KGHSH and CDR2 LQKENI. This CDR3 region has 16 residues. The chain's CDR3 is CASSPVGQGETDTQYF. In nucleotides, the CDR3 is TGTGCCAGCTCCCCCGTCGGACAGGGTGAGACAGATACGCAGTATTTT.

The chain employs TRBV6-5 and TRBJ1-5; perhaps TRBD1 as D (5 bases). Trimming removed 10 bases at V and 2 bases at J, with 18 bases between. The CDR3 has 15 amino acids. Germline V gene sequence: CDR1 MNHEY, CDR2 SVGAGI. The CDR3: CATQGEPHGNQPQHF. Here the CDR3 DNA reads TGTGCCACTCAAGGGGAGCCTCATGGCAATCAGCCCCAGCATTTT.

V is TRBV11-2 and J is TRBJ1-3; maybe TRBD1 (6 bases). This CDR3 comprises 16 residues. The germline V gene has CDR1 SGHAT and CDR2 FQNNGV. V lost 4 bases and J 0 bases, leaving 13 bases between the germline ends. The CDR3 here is CASSSLRGNSGNTIYF. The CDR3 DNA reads TGTGCCAGCAGCTCCCTGAGGGGGAACTCTGGAAACACCATATATTTT.

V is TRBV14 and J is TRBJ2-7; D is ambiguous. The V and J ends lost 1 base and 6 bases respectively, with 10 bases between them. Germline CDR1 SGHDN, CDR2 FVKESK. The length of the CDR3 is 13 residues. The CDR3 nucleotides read TGTGCCAGCAGCCAAGCGATACTCCCCGAGCAGTACTTC. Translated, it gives CASSQAILPEQYF.

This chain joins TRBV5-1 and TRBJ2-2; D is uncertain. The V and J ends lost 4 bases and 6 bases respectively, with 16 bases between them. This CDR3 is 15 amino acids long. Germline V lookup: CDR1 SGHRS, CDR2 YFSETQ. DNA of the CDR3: TGCGCCAGCAGCCGCAGTTCCGACCTGGCCGGGGAGCTGTTTTTT. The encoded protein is CASSRSSDLAGELFF.

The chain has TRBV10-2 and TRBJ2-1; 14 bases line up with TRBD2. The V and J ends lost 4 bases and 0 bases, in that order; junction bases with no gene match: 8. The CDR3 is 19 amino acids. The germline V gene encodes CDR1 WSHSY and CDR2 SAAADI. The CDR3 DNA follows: TGCGCCAGCAGTGGGACTAGCGGGAGGAGAGGAAGCTCCTACAATGAGCAGTTCTTC. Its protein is CASSGTSGRRGSSYNEQFF.

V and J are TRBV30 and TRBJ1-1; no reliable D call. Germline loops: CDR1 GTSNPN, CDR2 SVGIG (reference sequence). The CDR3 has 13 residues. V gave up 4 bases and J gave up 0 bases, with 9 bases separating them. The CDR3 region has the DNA TGTGCCTGGAATCGCAAAATGAACACTGAAGCTTTCTTT. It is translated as CAWNRKMNTEAFF.

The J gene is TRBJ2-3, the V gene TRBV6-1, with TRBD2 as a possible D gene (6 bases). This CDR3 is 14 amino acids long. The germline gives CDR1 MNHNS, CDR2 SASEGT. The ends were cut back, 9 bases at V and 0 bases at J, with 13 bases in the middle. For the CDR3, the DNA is TGTGCCAGTGAGTCCGGGACTAGCACAGATACGCAGTATTTT. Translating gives CASESGTSTDTQYF.

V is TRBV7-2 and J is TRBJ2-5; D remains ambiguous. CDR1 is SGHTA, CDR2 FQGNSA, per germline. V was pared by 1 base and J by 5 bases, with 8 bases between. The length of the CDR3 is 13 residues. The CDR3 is CASSLGEWETQYF. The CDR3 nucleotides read TGTGCCAGCAGCTTAGGGGAATGGGAGACCCAGTACTTC.

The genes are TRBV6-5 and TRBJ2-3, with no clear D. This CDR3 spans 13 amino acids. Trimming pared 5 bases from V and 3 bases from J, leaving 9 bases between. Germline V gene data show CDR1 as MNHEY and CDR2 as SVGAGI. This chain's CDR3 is CASSDPGTDTQYF. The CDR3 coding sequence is TGTGCCAGCAGTGACCCTGGGACAGATACGCAGTATTTT.

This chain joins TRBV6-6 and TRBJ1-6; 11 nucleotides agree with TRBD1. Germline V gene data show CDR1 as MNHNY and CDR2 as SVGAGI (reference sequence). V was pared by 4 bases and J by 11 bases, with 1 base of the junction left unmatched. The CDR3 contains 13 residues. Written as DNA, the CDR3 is TGTGCCAGCAGTTCGGGACAGGGGGCACCCCTCCACTTT. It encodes CASSSGQGAPLHF.